A selection of T cell receptor beta chains follows, all from one sample in a study of technical replicates of blood from a handful of donors. Clones were read by immunoSEQ multiplex PCR, and TCRdb kept only the in-frame ones, dropping some. The profile shows approximately 80,000 clones, 75% to 90% of them singletons. Sequenced: T cells isolated from PBMCs. These receptors came from a human donor in good health. CDR3s include the opening cysteine and the closing phenylalanine or tryptophan. D genes are given only for firm matches. Clone size is not always given. Where it is, it says once, few, many or a class for expanded clones.

J gene	clone size	V gene	D gene	CDR3 DNA	CDR3 protein
TRBJ1-1	NA	TRBV11-2	NA	TGTGCCAGCAGCTTAGTGGGCCGATTGAACACTGAAGCTTTCTTT	CASSLVGRLNTEAFF
TRBJ2-7	NA	TRBV15	TRBD2	TGTGCCACCAGCAGGTCTGGGGGAGGGCCTTACGAGCAGTACTTC	CATSRSGGGPYEQYF
TRBJ1-5	NA	TRBV27	NA	TGTGCCAGCTGGGGACATCCCAATCAGCCCCAGCATTTT	CASWGHPNQPQHF
TRBJ1-1	few	TRBV6-5	NA	TGTGCCAGCAGTCAGCAGGGAACTGAAGCTTTCTTT	CASSQQGTEAFF
TRBJ1-5	NA	TRBV6-5	NA	TGTGCCAGCAGTTACACGCAGCGGAATCAGCCCCAGCATTTT	CASSYTQRNQPQHF
TRBJ1-5	NA	TRBV18	TRBD1	TGTGCCAGCTCCCAGGGGGTTGGTCAGCCCCAGCATTTT	CASSQGVGQPQHF
TRBJ2-1	NA	TRBV9	TRBD2	TGTGCCAGCAGCCCGACCCGGACTAGCGGGAGTTATGAGCAGTTCTTC	CASSPTRTSGSYEQFF
TRBJ2-1	NA	TRBV19	NA	TGTGCCAGTAGTATACGGTGGGGGACTGTTCGGGAGCAGTTCTTC	CASSIRWGTVREQFF
TRBJ2-1	NA	TRBV5-6	NA	TGTGCCAGCAGCTTTGGTATGACTGAGGTTGAGCAGTTCTTC	CASSFGMTEVEQFF
TRBJ2-1	NA	TRBV11-2	TRBD2	TGTGCCAGCAGCTTAGAAGCGGGAGGCTACAATGAGCAGTTCTTC	CASSLEAGGYNEQFF
TRBJ2-3	NA	TRBV28	NA	TGTGCCAGCAGTTTCTCGGGATCTTCGGATACGCAGTATTTT	CASSFSGSSDTQYF
TRBJ1-2	NA	TRBV7-2	NA	TGTGCCAGCAGTCCCACAGGCGCCAGCGGCTACACCTTC	CASSPTGASGYTF
TRBJ2-3	once	TRBV11-3	TRBD1	TGTGCCAGCAGCCGACAGGGGCCAGCGGATACGCAGTATTTT	CASSRQGPADTQYF
TRBJ2-7	NA	TRBV4-2	NA	TGTGCCAGCAGCCACTTGGGGGGCTACGAGCAGTACTTC	CASSHLGGYEQYF
TRBJ2-1	once	TRBV11-3	TRBD1	TGTGCCAGCAGCTTAGGTTTTGGTCCAGGGGGCAATGAGCAGTTCTTC	CASSLGFGPGGNEQFF
TRBJ2-7	NA	TRBV5-8	NA	TGTGCCAGCAGCTTCACTATTCGCGAGCAGTACTTC	CASSFTIREQYF
TRBJ1-3	NA	TRBV10-2	NA	TGCGCCAGCAGTGACCGGGGAAGCTCTGGAAACACCATATATTTT	CASSDRGSSGNTIYF
TRBJ2-5	NA	TRBV11-3	NA	TGTGCCAGCAGCTTAACCAGGGAAACGGGGACCCAGTACTTC	CASSLTRETGTQYF
TRBJ2-5	NA	TRBV11-2	NA	TGTGCCAGCAGCTTGGGGAGAGTCCAAGAGACCCAGTACTTC	CASSLGRVQETQYF
TRBJ1-5	NA	TRBV4-2	NA	TGTGCCAGCAGCCAAGAACAACAGGGCCCCAATCAGCCCCAGCATTTT	CASSQEQQGPNQPQHF
TRBJ1-4	NA	TRBV6-1	NA	TGTGCCAGCAGCCAAACAGGGTTTTGGGAAAAACTGTTTTTT	CASSQTGFWEKLFF
TRBJ1-1	NA	TRBV5-6	NA	TGTGCCAGCAGTAGGGACCTTTCTATAGCGGACACTGAAGCTTTCTTT	CASSRDLSIADTEAFF
TRBJ2-7	NA	TRBV29-1	NA	TGCAGCGTTGGAGGAGCCGGTGTCTACGAGCAGTACTTC	CSVGGAGVYEQYF
TRBJ2-7	NA	TRBV7-2	NA	TGTGCCAGCAGCTTAGGAGCCCTACGGGACTCCTACGAGCAGTACTTC	CASSLGALRDSYEQYF
TRBJ2-7	NA	TRBV18	TRBD2	TGTGCCAGCTCACCAGGGACTAGCGGGAGTTTCAACGAGCAGTACTTC	CASSPGTSGSFNEQYF
TRBJ2-1	NA	TRBV6-5	NA	TGTGCCAGCAGTTACTCGATCGGGGATTCCCCGGGTGAGCAGTTCTTC	CASSYSIGDSPGEQFF
TRBJ1-4	once	TRBV9	NA	TGTGCCAGCAGCCTTGACGGGAATGAAAAACTGTTTTTT	CASSLDGNEKLFF
TRBJ2-7	few	TRBV7-9	NA	TGTGCCAGCAGCTCCTACTACGAGCAGTACTTC	CASSSYYEQYF
TRBJ2-1	NA	TRBV9	TRBD2	TGTGCCAGCAGCGTGGCGGGAGGAGGGAATGAGCAGTTCTTC	CASSVAGGGNEQFF
TRBJ2-1	NA	TRBV29-1	TRBD2	TGCAGCGTTGAAGGCCTAGCGGGGCACAATGAGCAGTTCTTC	CSVEGLAGHNEQFF
TRBJ1-1	NA	TRBV18	NA	TGTGCCAGCTCACCACCCCACGGGGGGAACACTGAAGCTTTCTTT	CASSPPHGGNTEAFF
TRBJ2-3	NA	TRBV19	NA	TGTGCCAGTAGTATTCCGGGTAAAACGCAGTATTTT	CASSIPGKTQYF
TRBJ2-5	once	TRBV7-2	NA	TGTGCCAGCAGCTTCAGGGGGCCGCGGGGGGAGACCCAGTACTTC	CASSFRGPRGETQYF
TRBJ2-3	NA	TRBV4-2	NA	TGTGCCAGCAGCCCAGCGGGTGCTAACCCTAGCACAGATACGCAGTATTTT	CASSPAGANPSTDTQYF
TRBJ2-5	NA	TRBV13	NA	TGTGCCAGCAGCTTCTGGGAGAGCCAAGAGACCCAGTACTTC	CASSFWESQETQYF
TRBJ2-5	NA	TRBV27	TRBD2	TGTGCCAGCAGTTTATGGCTAGCGGGAGGCGTAGAGACCCAGTACTTC	CASSLWLAGGVETQYF
TRBJ2-5	NA	TRBV6-1	NA	TGTGCCAGCAGTGAATTGACAGGCAACCAAGAGACCCAGTACTTC	CASSELTGNQETQYF
TRBJ1-4	once	TRBV6-5	NA	TGTGCCAGCAGTCATAATGAAAAACTGTTTTTT	CASSHNEKLFF
TRBJ2-3	once	TRBV9	NA	TGTGCCAGCAGCGAGAGGTTATCTAGCACAGATACGCAGTATTTT	CASSERLSSTDTQYF
TRBJ1-2	NA	TRBV10-3	TRBD1	TGTGCCATCAGTCCTACCGGGACAGCGTCTAACTATGGCTACACCTTC	CAISPTGTASNYGYTF
TRBJ2-3	NA	TRBV7-9	NA	TGTGCCAGCAGTCCTGAGGCCCCTAGAAGCACAGATACGCAGTATTTT	CASSPEAPRSTDTQYF
TRBJ2-3	NA	TRBV27	TRBD2	TGTGCCAGCAGTCCCTGGACTAGCGGCACAGATACGCAGTATTTT	CASSPWTSGTDTQYF
TRBJ1-2	NA	TRBV6-5	NA	TGTGCCAGCACCGGGGGAGGGAACTATGGCTACACCTTC	CASTGGGNYGYTF
TRBJ2-7	NA	TRBV25-1	TRBD2	TGTGCCAGCAGTGACTTTACAAATAGCGGGATGGACGAGCAGTACTTC	CASSDFTNSGMDEQYF
TRBJ2-5	NA	TRBV11-2	NA	TGTGCCAGCAGCTTATCTAGGGGGGAGACCCAGTACTTC	CASSLSRGETQYF
TRBJ2-7	NA	TRBV2	NA	TGTGCCAGCAGTGACGGGGTCCTCTACGAGCAGTACTTC	CASSDGVLYEQYF
TRBJ1-5	NA	TRBV7-9	TRBD1	TGTGCCAGCAGTCGTCGCAGTCCGGGACAGGGAAATCAGCCCCAGCATTTT	CASSRRSPGQGNQPQHF
TRBJ2-1	NA	TRBV6-5	NA	TGTGCCAGCAGTTACGCGAGCTCCTACAATGAGCAGTTCTTC	CASSYASSYNEQFF
TRBJ2-1	once	TRBV30	NA	TGTGCCTGGAGTGTATTCGGACTTCCCTACAATGAGCAGTTCTTC	CAWSVFGLPYNEQFF
TRBJ1-2	NA	TRBV5-4	NA	TGTGCCAGCAGGGGGCAGGGGAACTATGGCTACACCTTC	CASRGQGNYGYTF
TRBJ2-7	few	TRBV6-1	NA	TGTGCCAGCAGTCCGGGACTTCGCTCCTACGAGCAGTACTTC	CASSPGLRSYEQYF
TRBJ2-3	once	TRBV11-2	NA	TGTGCCAGCAGCCCAAGGGGGGGTCGTAGCACAGATACGCAGTATTTT	CASSPRGGRSTDTQYF
TRBJ1-2	NA	TRBV19	NA	TGTGCCAGTACCAAATTCGGAGATAACTATGGCTACACCTTC	CASTKFGDNYGYTF
TRBJ2-1	NA	TRBV19	TRBD1	TGTGCCAGTAGTTTCCATCAGGACAGGGGCAATGAGCAGTTCTTC	CASSFHQDRGNEQFF
TRBJ1-5	few	TRBV19	TRBD1	TGTGCCAGTAGGGACAGGGAGGGCAATCAGCCCCAGCATTTT	CASRDREGNQPQHF